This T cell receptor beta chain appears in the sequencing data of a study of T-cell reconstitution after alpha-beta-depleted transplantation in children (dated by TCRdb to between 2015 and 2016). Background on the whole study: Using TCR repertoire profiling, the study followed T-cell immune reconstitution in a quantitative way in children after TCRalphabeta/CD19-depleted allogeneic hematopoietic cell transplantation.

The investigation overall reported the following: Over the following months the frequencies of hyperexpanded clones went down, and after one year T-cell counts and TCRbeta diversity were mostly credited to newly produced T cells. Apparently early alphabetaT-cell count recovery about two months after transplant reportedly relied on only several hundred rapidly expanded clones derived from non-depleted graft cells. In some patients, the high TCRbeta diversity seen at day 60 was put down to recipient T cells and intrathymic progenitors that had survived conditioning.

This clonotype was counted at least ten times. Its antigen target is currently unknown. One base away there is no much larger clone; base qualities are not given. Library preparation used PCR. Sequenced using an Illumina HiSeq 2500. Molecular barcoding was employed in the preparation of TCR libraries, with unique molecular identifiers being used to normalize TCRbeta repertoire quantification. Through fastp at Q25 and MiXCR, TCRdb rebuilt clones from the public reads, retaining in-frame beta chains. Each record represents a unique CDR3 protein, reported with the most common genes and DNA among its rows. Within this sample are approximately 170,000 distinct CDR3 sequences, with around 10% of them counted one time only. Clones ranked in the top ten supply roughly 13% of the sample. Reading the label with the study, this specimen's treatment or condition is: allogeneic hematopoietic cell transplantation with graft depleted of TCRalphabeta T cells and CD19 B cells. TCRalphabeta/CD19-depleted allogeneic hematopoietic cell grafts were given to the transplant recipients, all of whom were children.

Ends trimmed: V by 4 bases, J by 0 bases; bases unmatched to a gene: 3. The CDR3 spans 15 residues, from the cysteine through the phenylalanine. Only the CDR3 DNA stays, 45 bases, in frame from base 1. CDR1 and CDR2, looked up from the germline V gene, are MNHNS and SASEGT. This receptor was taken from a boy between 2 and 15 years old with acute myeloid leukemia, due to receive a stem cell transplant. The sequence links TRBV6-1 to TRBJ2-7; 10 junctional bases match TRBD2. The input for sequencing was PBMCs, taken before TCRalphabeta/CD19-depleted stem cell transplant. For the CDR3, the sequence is CASSGTSGNSYEQYF. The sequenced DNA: TGTGCCAGCAGTGGGACTAGCGGTAACTCCTACGAGCAGTACTTC.